What follows are 14 T cell receptor beta chains derived from one specimen sequenced in a study of OX40 agonist ivuxolimab in advanced cancers. Measured with immunoSEQ multiplex PCR; TCRdb has only the in-frame clones, and not every one. The profile shows around 90,000 clones, around nine tenths of them singletons. Sample: CD4+ or CD8+ T cells sorted from blood, taken in a trial of the OX40 agonist ivuxolimab. Source of these receptors: an adult with an advanced solid tumor such as melanoma, head and neck, liver or kidney cancer.

The chain couples TRBV28 to TRBJ2-7, with D perhaps matching TRBD2 (6 bases). Per the germline V gene, CDR1 is MDHEN and CDR2 is SYDVKM. This CDR3 contains 14 residues. The V gene lost 6 bases and the J gene lost 3 bases, with 15 bases spanning the gap. This CDR3 reads CASSPHAGFYEQYF. In nucleotides, the CDR3 is TGTGCCAGCAGCCCTCATGCGGGGTTCTACGAGCAGTACTTC.

The rearrangement joins TRBV6-5 to TRBJ1-1; tentative D call: TRBD1 (5 bases). The CDR3 has 14 residues. Germline CDR1 is MNHEY and CDR2 is SVGAGI. V was trimmed by 10 bases and J by 4 bases, leaving 19 bases between them. The CDR3 nucleotides are TGTGCCACCACGAAAGGGGCAGAGAGCACTGAAGCTTTCTTT. This sequence encodes CATTKGAESTEAFF.

The V gene is TRBV2, the J gene TRBJ2-5; 9 bases align to TRBD1. V gave up 6 bases and J gave up 2 bases; unmatched junction bases: 4. This CDR3 region has 14 residues. Per germline, CDR1 SNHLY and CDR2 FYNNEI. This CDR3 is CASSQQGAQETQYF. DNA for the CDR3: TGTGCCAGCAGCCAACAGGGGGCTCAAGAGACCCAGTACTTC.

CDR3 bases: TGTGCCAGCAGCCGGGGACAGGGAGGGGAGACCCAGTACTTC. Translated: CASSRGQGGETQYF. The rearrangement links TRBV7-2 to TRBJ2-5; 9 nucleotides line up with TRBD1. The CDR3 has 14 amino acids. J gave up 5 bases and V 5 bases, and 6 bases lay outside the gene matches. The germline CDR1 and CDR2 sequences are SGHTA and FQGNSA.

The rearrangement uses TRBV7-7 and TRBJ2-7; 11 bases align to TRBD2. Germline assignment: CDR1 SSHAT and CDR2 FNYEAQ (reference sequence). This CDR3 region has 13 residues. CDR3 loop: CAVGGTSGYEQYF. Written as DNA, the CDR3 is TGTGCTGTGGGGGGGACTAGCGGCTACGAGCAGTACTTC.

The chain carries TRBV7-8 and TRBJ1-6, with 9 bases fitting TRBD1. The CDR3 spans 13 residues. Germline assignment: CDR1 SGHVS and CDR2 FQNEAQ. J gave up 8 bases and V 5 bases, and 1 base lay outside the gene matches. This chain's CDR3 is CASSRDRDSPLHF. The CDR3 bases are TGTGCCAGCAGCCGGGACAGGGATTCACCCCTCCACTTT.

The J gene is TRBJ1-5, the V gene TRBV4-3, with D tentatively TRBD1 (5 bases). Germline V gene sequence: CDR1 LGHNA, CDR2 YSLEER. CDR3 size: 16 residues. With 0 bases removed from V and 2 bases from J, the gap between germline ends came to 11 bases. The CDR3 region has the DNA TGCGCCAGCAGCCAAGATTGGGGGGTAGGCAATCAGCCCCAGCATTTT. Encoded protein: CASSQDWGVGNQPQHF.

The chain recombines TRBV29-1 with TRBJ1-1; D call uncertain. V shed 4 bases and J shed 1 base, with 7 bases lying between them. CDR1 SQVTM and CDR2 ANQGSEA come from the germline V gene. This CDR3 is built from 12 residues. The CDR3 DNA follows: TGCAGCGTTGGGCACCGGAACACTGAAGCTTTCTTT. It yields the protein CSVGHRNTEAFF.

The rearrangement uses TRBV15 and TRBJ2-1; D perhaps matches TRBD2 (6 bases). Trimming removed 5 bases at V and 4 bases at J, with 24 bases between. The CDR3 consists of 18 residues. Germline loops: CDR1 LNHNV, CDR2 YYDKDF (reference sequence). The CDR3 loop reads CATSGFSQKGGGYNEQFF. The CDR3 region has the DNA TGTGCCACCAGCGGTTTTAGCCAAAAGGGAGGAGGTTACAATGAGCAGTTCTTC.

This clone was seen only once. The genes are TRBV19 and TRBJ2-3; a weak D match, TRBD2 (5 bases). V lost 5 bases to trimming and J lost 6 bases, with 12 bases between them. Germline CDR1 reads LNHDA; CDR2 reads SQIVND (reference sequence). The CDR3 is made up of 13 amino acids. The CDR3 bases are TGTGCCAGTAGTTCTCTCCAGCGGGATACGCAGTATTTT. Amino acids: CASSSLQRDTQYF.

V is TRBV7-5 and J is TRBJ2-7; the D call TRBD2 from the table was never checked on the DNA. TRBV7-5 is flagged as a pseudogene. This CDR3 is 14 amino acids long. DNA of the CDR3: TGTGCCAGAAGCGGGACTAGCGAGAAATACGAGCAGTACTTC. This gives the protein CARSGTSEKYEQYF.

V and J are TRBV5-1 and TRBJ2-7; D might be TRBD1 or TRBD2, each matching 6 bases. Trimming removed 4 bases from V and 7 bases from J, with 18 bases in between. Germline CDR1 and CDR2: SGHRS and YFSETQ. The length of the CDR3 is 14 residues. The CDR3 loop is CASSRTVGAGEQYF. The CDR3 DNA follows: TGCGCCAGCAGCAGGACAGTGGGGGCGGGAGAGCAGTACTTC.

There are a few counts of this clone. The gene calls are TRBV11-2 and TRBJ2-1, with 8 bases identical to TRBD2. This CDR3 contains 13 residues. Germline CDR1 reads SGHAT; CDR2 reads FQNNGV. With 5 bases clipped from V and 7 bases from J, the junction kept 4 bases outside the gene matches. CDR3 in amino acids: CASSRSGKNEQFF. The DNA for the CDR3 is TGTGCCAGCAGCCGTAGCGGGAAGAATGAGCAGTTCTTC.

The V and J genes are TRBV5-1 and TRBJ2-6, with 8 bases that match TRBD1. The germline V gene encodes CDR1 SGHRS and CDR2 YFSETQ. The CDR3 consists of 19 residues. V shed 1 base, J shed 1 base, and the junction held 10 bases outside the gene matches. CDR3 nucleotide sequence: TGCGCCAGCAGCTTGATAGGACAGGGTCTTTATTCTGGGGCCAACGTCCTGACTTTC. It is translated as CASSLIGQGLYSGANVLTF.